What follows describes a single T cell receptor beta chain. What it binds is unknown. Specified time point: pre-sensitization, week 0. The treatment is: therapeutic diphenylcyclopropenone sensitization with weekly scalp DPC. The data originate from a study of human T cells and chemical hapten exposure. Overall study context: During the roughly 25-week study period, patients had diphenylcyclopropenone applied to the scalp every week. Patch tests applied 0.01% DPC to the upper back and were scored after 6 days.

One entry per CDR3 protein results from TCRdb running MiXCR on the RACE reads. The sample has about 51,000 distinct CDR3 sequences; 9.4% are singletons. Notes on the study in general: Controls had significantly fewer large CDR3 similarity clusters than were formed by expanded TCRs.

Trimming removed 3 bases at V and 6 bases at J, with 9 bases between. The CDR3 is 12 residues long. The material was whole blood, obtained in connection with sensitization to the hapten diphenylcyclopropenone (DPC). The rearrangement joins TRBV12-3 or TRBV12-4 to TRBJ2-7; no clear D gene. The origin of this receptor is a woman in her 40s with alopecia areata. Some clones in this sample may be carry-over from other donors' samples. CDR3 coding DNA: TGTGCCAGCAGTTTTTCGGAGAGCGAGCAGTACTTC. Its protein is CASSFSESEQYF.